This T cell receptor (beta chain) stems from a study of T cell responses to AZD1222 COVID-19 vaccine. Findings of the study overall: Seropositive at baseline were only 5 to 7 AZD1222 recipients. It was only after the peak T cell response that any repertoires were sampled. In a largely white British group with more females than males, clonal diversity was possibly underestimated. With two AZD1222 doses given, Spike-specific TCR breadth and depth both rose.

As concerns this clone: Its antigen is still unknown.

Germline values: CDR1 SGHRS, CDR2 YFSETQ. Trimming cost V 4 bases and J 8 bases; bases outside gene matches: 4. This CDR3 has 12 residues. Measured with immunoSEQ multiplex PCR; TCRdb has only the in-frame clones, and not every one. The table has fewer than 150,000 clones, approximately 90% seen once. Source: peripheral blood, taken 28 days after the second AZD1222 dose. The TCR sequence derives from an adult who received the AZD1222 COVID-19 vaccine. J is TRBJ1-2 and V is TRBV5-1; 8 nucleotides line up with TRBD1. The CDR3 sequence: CASSLDRGGYTF. CDR3 in DNA: TGCGCCAGCAGCCTTGACAGGGGAGGCTACACCTTC. The variable domain in full, completed from reference TRBV5-1 and TRBJ1-2, reads KAGVTQTPRYLIKTRGQQVTLSCSPISGHRSVSWYQQTPGQGLQFLFEYFSETQRNKGNFPGRFSGRQFSNSRSEMNVSTLELGDSALYLCASSLDRGGYTFGSGTRLTVV.